This T cell receptor beta chain comes out of a study of T cell responses to AZD1222 COVID-19 vaccine. Only in-frame clones appear in the TCRdb table, and some are missing; sequencing was by immunoSEQ multiplex PCR. The sample holds 90,000 or so clones, 88% seen once. The V end was cut by 5 bases, the J end by 1 base, with 6 bases between. CDR1 and CDR2 (germline): MNHEY, SMNVEV (reference sequence). This CDR3 is built from 13 residues. This receptor was identified in an adult in good health. This chain connects TRBV27 to TRBJ1-5; D gene unclear. The sequencing here drew on peripheral blood, taken on day 0 of AZD1222 vaccination. The CDR3 here is CASSILSNQPQHF. In nucleotides, the CDR3 is TGTGCCAGCAGTATACTAAGCAATCAGCCCCAGCATTTT.